This entry describes one T cell receptor beta chain. This entry comes from a study of technical replicates of blood from a handful of donors. The CDR3 is 15 amino acids. The V gene lost 2 bases and the J gene lost 5 bases, with 15 bases spanning the gap. Libraries were prepared by immunoSEQ multiplex PCR; TCRdb keeps only in-frame clonotypes and omits some of them. This sample has about 98,000 clones, with approximately 94% found just once. This chain links TRBV23-1 with TRBJ1-2; no firm D call. TRBV23-1 is reported as an ORF; its role is uncertain. This clonotype was sampled from a human donor in good health. What was sequenced was T cells isolated from PBMCs. CDR3 amino acids: CASSQGSYGWYGYTF. The CDR3 nucleotides are TGCGCCAGCAGTCAAGGGAGTTATGGTTGGTATGGCTACACCTTC.